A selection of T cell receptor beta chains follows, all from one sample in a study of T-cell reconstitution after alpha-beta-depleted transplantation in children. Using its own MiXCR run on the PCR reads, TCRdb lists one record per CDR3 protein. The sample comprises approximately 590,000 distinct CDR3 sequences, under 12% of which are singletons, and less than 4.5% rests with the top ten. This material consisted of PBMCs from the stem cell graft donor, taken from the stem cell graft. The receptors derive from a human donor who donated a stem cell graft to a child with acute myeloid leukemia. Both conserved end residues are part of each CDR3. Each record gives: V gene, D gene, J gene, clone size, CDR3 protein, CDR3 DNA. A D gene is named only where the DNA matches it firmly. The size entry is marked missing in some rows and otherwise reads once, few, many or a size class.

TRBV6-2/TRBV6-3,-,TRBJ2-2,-,CASNLPPVRSRRDTGELFF,TGTGCCAGCAACCTCCCGCCGGTTAGGTCCAGACGGGACACCGGGGAGCTGTTTTTT
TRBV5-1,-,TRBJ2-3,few,CASSSDYPTGRDTQYF,TGCGCCAGCAGCTCGGACTACCCGACGGGGAGAGATACGCAGTATTTT
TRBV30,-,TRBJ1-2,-,CAWTGRKGYTF,TGTGCCTGGACGGGGAGGAAGGGCTACACCTTC
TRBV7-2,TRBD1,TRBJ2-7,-,CASSSWTGRDEQYF,TGTGCCAGCAGCTCGTGGACAGGGCGCGACGAGCAGTACTTC
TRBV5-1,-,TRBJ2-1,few,CASSLSGNVANEQFF,TGCGCCAGCAGCTTAAGCGGAAATGTGGCGAATGAGCAGTTCTTC
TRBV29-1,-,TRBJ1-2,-,CSVEVRYLLGDGYTF,TGCAGCGTTGAGGTTCGTTATTTACTCGGGGATGGCTACACCTTC
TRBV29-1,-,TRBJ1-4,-,CSVGAPGPDNEKLFF,TGCAGCGTTGGGGCACCGGGACCGGACAATGAAAAACTGTTTTTT
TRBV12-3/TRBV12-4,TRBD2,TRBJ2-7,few,CASTTGLAAFYEQYF,TGTGCCAGCACCACCGGACTAGCGGCATTCTACGAGCAGTACTTC
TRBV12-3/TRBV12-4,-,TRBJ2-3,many,CASSRTLDTQYF,TGTGCCAGCAGTAGGACCCTCGATACGCAGTATTTT
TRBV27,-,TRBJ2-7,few,CASSQWPTGGTPYEQYF,TGTGCCAGCAGTCAATGGCCGACAGGAGGGACGCCCTACGAGCAGTACTTC
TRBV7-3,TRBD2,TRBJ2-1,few,CASSPEGLAGGKGGNEQFF,TGTGCCAGCAGCCCGGAGGGACTAGCGGGAGGGAAAGGGGGCAATGAGCAGTTCTTC
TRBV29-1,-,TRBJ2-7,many,CSVASGEAYEQYF,TGCAGCGTTGCCTCCGGGGAAGCCTACGAGCAGTACTTC
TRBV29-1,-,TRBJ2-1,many,CSFLKDSYNEQFF,TGCAGCTTTCTAAAGGATTCCTACAATGAGCAGTTCTTC
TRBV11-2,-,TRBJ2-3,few,CASSYEGFPDTQYF,TGTGCCAGCAGCTACGAGGGCTTCCCAGATACGCAGTATTTT
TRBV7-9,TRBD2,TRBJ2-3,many,CASTPSGSTNTQYF,TGTGCCAGTACCCCCAGCGGGAGTACGAATACGCAGTATTTT
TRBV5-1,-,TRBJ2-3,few,CASSFELATDTQYF,TGCGCCAGCAGCTTCGAGCTAGCAACAGATACGCAGTATTTT
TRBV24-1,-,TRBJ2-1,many,CATSDLPGRKTEGEQFF,TGTGCCACCAGTGATTTACCGGGACGCAAAACTGAGGGTGAGCAGTTCTTC
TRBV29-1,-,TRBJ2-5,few,CSVGIVAGQETQYF,TGCAGCGTTGGTATAGTAGCAGGGCAAGAGACCCAGTACTTC
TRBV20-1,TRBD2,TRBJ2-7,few,CSARGGLAAYEQYF,TGCAGTGCTAGAGGAGGGCTAGCGGCTTACGAGCAGTACTTC
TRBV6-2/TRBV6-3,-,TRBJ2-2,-,CASSNQRRLHGELFF,TGTGCCAGCAGTAACCAACGCCGATTGCACGGGGAGCTGTTTTTT
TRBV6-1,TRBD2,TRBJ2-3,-,CASSAAGGSTDTQYF,TGTGCCAGCTCGGCGGCGGGAGGAAGCACAGATACGCAGTATTTT
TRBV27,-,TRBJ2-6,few,CASSTDSLGANVLTF,TGTGCCAGCAGTACAGACAGCCTTGGGGCCAACGTCCTGACTTTC
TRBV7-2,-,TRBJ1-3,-,CASSSGQGVTIYF,TGTGCCAGCAGCTCGGGACAAGGAGTGACCATATATTTT
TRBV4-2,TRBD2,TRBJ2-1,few,CASSQDAGGLNEQFF,TGTGCCAGCAGCCAAGACGCGGGAGGGCTAAATGAGCAGTTCTTC
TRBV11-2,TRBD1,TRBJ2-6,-,CASSHPGQGISGANVLTF,TGTGCCAGCAGCCACCCGGGACAGGGTATCTCTGGGGCCAACGTCCTGACTTTC
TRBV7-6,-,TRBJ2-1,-,CASSLALKGEQFF,TGTGCCAGCAGCTTAGCGCTGAAGGGCGAGCAGTTCTTC
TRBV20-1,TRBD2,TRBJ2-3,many,CSAPFLRERDTQYF,TGCAGTGCTCCCTTTTTGCGGGAGAGAGATACGCAGTATTTT
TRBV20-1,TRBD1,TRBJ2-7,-,CSAPRQGGYEQYF,TGCAGTGCTCCTCGACAGGGCGGTTACGAGCAGTACTTC
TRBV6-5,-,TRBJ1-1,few,CASSYSMPGGTEAFF,TGTGCCAGCAGTTACTCGATGCCGGGGGGCACTGAAGCTTTCTTT
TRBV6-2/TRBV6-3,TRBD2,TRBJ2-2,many,CASSYSAGVNTGELFF,TGTGCCAGCAGTTACTCAGCGGGAGTGAACACCGGGGAGCTGTTTTTT
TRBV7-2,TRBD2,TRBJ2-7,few,CASSSLAGGDEQYF,TGTGCCAGCAGCTCCTTAGCGGGAGGTGATGAGCAGTACTTC
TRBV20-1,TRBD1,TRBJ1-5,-,CSAFGDRDNQPQHF,TGCAGTGCTTTCGGGGACAGAGACAATCAGCCCCAGCATTTT
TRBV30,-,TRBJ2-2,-,CAWSQGLTGELFF,TGTGCCTGGAGTCAGGGCTTGACCGGGGAGCTGTTTTTT
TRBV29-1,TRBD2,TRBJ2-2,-,CSVGRERGTGELFF,TGCAGCGTTGGGCGGGAGAGAGGCACCGGGGAGCTGTTTTTT
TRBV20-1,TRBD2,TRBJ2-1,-,CSAPAGVLNEQFF,TGCAGTGCCCCCGCGGGAGTCCTCAATGAGCAGTTCTTC
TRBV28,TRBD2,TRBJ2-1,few,CASSLPAGGLFF,TGTGCCAGCAGTTTACCAGCGGGAGGTCTGTTCTTC
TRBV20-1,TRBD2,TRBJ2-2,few,CSARVAGELISGELFF,TGCAGTGCTAGAGTAGCGGGAGAGCTGATCTCCGGGGAGCTGTTTTTT
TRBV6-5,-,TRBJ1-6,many,CASRTGGRVNSPLHF,TGTGCCAGCAGGACGGGGGGCCGGGTTAATTCACCCCTCCACTTT
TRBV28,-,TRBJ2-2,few,CASRGPAGELFF,TGTGCCAGCCGGGGGCCAGCCGGGGAGCTGTTTTTT
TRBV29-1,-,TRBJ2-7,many,CSVLFEGRPYEQYF,TGCAGCGTTCTTTTTGAGGGCCGTCCCTACGAGCAGTACTTC
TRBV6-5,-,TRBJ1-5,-,CASRGTSRIGQPQHF,TGTGCCAGCAGGGGGACGTCCAGAATAGGTCAGCCCCAGCATTTT
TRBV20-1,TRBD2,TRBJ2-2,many,CSASGSGSRTGELFF,TGCAGTGCTAGTGGTAGCGGGAGCCGGACCGGGGAGCTGTTTTTT
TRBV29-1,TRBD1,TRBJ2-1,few,CSAKTGGTYNEQFF,TGCAGCGCAAAAACAGGGGGCACCTACAATGAGCAGTTCTTC
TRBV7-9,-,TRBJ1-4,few,CASSVKKNEKLFF,TGTGCCAGCAGCGTGAAAAAGAATGAAAAACTGTTTTTT
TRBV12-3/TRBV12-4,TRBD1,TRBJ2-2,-,CASCRPGQGTGELFF,TGTGCCAGCTGTCGACCGGGACAGGGAACCGGGGAGCTGTTTTTT
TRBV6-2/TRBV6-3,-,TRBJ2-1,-,CASSYASPFNEQFF,TGTGCCAGCAGTTACGCTAGCCCCTTTAATGAGCAGTTCTTC
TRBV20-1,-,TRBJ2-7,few,CSAPRGVGLGEQYF,TGCAGTGCCCCGAGGGGGGTTGGTCTCGGCGAGCAGTACTTC
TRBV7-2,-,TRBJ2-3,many,CAGQGGVTDTQYF,TGTGCCGGCCAAGGGGGGGTCACAGATACGCAGTATTTT
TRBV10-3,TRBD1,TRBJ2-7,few,CAIQGVPYEQYF,TGTGCCATCCAGGGGGTCCCCTACGAGCAGTACTTC
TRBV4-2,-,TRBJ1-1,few,CASSQGSWTVEMNTEAFF,TGTGCCAGCAGCCAAGGATCGTGGACGGTGGAAATGAACACTGAAGCTTTCTTT
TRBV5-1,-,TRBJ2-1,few,CATKAESSYNEQFF,TGCGCCACCAAAGCGGAAAGCTCCTACAATGAGCAGTTCTTC
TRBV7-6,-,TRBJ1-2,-,CASSPDTSVNYGYTF,TGTGCCAGCAGCCCTGACACCAGCGTTAACTATGGCTACACCTTC
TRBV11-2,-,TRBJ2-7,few,CASRLVGTPYEQYF,TGTGCCAGCAGGCTTGTCGGGACCCCCTACGAGCAGTACTTC
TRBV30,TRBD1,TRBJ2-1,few,CAWSGGGTGYNEQFF,TGTGCCTGGAGTGGGGGAGGGACAGGGTACAATGAGCAGTTCTTC
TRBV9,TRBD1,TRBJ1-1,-,CASSRQGVGTEAFF,TGTGCCAGCAGCCGACAGGGAGTGGGCACTGAAGCTTTCTTT